This entry is about one TCR beta chain. This sample is drawn from a study of blood T cell repertoires in COVID-19. Sequenced by immunoSEQ multiplex PCR; TCRdb stores in-frame clones only, minus some. This table holds 100,000 to 150,000 clones, approximately 85% found once. The CDR3 runs 16 residues. Trimming took 2 bases from V and 0 from J, leaving 11 bases between them. Germline V gives CDR1 MNHNS, CDR2 SASEGT. The V gene is TRBV6-1, the J gene TRBJ1-3; maybe TRBD1 (5 bases). The sequenced sample consisted of peripheral blood. The clonotype originates from a woman of 80 years or more with COVID-19, enrolled during active disease. The CDR3 loop is CASSEQGKSSGNTIYF. CDR3 nucleotides: TGTGCCAGCAGTGAACAGGGAAAATCCTCTGGAAACACCATATATTTT.